These 28 T cell receptor beta chains were all obtained from the same sample, sequenced in a study of control samples from healthy donors and cancer patients (dated by TCRdb to 2020 to 2022). The protocol used for the library was the immunoSEQ multiplex PCR assay. TCRdb provides this immuneACCESS table in a form limited to in-frame rearrangements. Some clones are lacking; in checked studies, under half of them reflect an unresolved V gene, and why the rest are absent is not known. This sample holds roughly 52,000 clones; 95% to 97% were observed only once. Clones ranked in the top ten supply around 2% of the sample. Material: blood. These receptor sequences come from a woman under 40 in good health.

This clone was counted a single time. The chain has TRBV28 and TRBJ1-2; 7 nucleotides line up with TRBD1. Germline assignment: CDR1 MDHEN and CDR2 SYDVKM. The CDR3 consists of 14 residues. V dropped 4 bases and J dropped 2; count of bases not matched to a gene: 4. The CDR3 DNA follows: TGTGCCAGCAGTTCTCACAGGGGAAACTATGGCTACACCTTC. Translation: CASSSHRGNYGYTF.

The chain couples TRBV14 to TRBJ2-2, with TRBD2 as a possible D gene (5 bases). The germline gives CDR1 SGHDN, CDR2 FVKESK. Deletions cut 5 bases from V and 1 base from J, with 8 bases between. The CDR3 is 14 amino acids. The CDR3 nucleotides read TGTGCCAGCAGCGTACGGGGGAACACCGGGGAGCTGTTTTTT. Its protein is CASSVRGNTGELFF.

The chain uses TRBV7-9 and TRBJ1-1; D possibly corresponds to TRBD1 (5 bases). This CDR3 comprises 14 residues. Trimming cost V 5 bases and J 6 bases, with 16 bases left between them. Germline V gives CDR1 SEHNR, CDR2 FQNEAQ (reference sequence). The CDR3, as DNA: TGTGCCAGCAGCCCTGCGACAGCTACCTCTGAAGCTTTCTTT. Translation gives CASSPATATSEAFF.

This chain connects TRBV27 to TRBJ1-6; D uncertain. Germline V gene sequence: CDR1 MNHEY, CDR2 SMNVEV (reference sequence). The V end lost 6 bases, the J end lost 0 bases, and 9 bases lay between the germline ends. The CDR3 runs 15 residues. CDR3 DNA sequence: TGTGCCAGCAGCTGGAGCAGCTCCTATAATTCACCCCTCCACTTT. Encoded protein: CASSWSSSYNSPLHF.

The rearrangement uses TRBV28 and TRBJ2-7; D remains unclear. Germline V gives CDR1 MDHEN, CDR2 SYDVKM. V was shortened by 3 bases and J by 6 bases, with 3 bases between the two germline ends. The CDR3 spans 10 residues. CDR3 loop: CASSFREQYF. CDR3 DNA: TGTGCCAGCAGTTTTCGCGAGCAGTACTTC.

The chain carries TRBV4-1 and TRBJ2-1, with a weak D call TRBD2 (6 bases). This CDR3 has 14 residues. V was clipped by 4 bases and J by 5 bases, with 12 bases between them. Per germline, CDR1 MGHRA and CDR2 YSYEKL. The CDR3 region is CASSLRGGDNEQFF. CDR3 DNA: TGCGCCAGCAGCCTCCGTGGAGGGGACAATGAGCAGTTCTTC.

V and J are TRBV10-3 and TRBJ1-1; TRBD1 matches 7 bases. The ends lost 11 bases at V and 0 bases at J; junction bases unmatched: 6. The CDR3 length is 13 residues. CDR1 and CDR2 from the germline V gene are ENHRY and SYGVKD. The CDR3 DNA follows: TGTGCCGTAGTACAGGGGTTGAACACTGAAGCTTTCTTT. This translates into CAVVQGLNTEAFF.

The gene calls are TRBV2 and TRBJ2-3, with 8 nucleotides matching TRBD2. Unmatched junction bases numbered 4, after V lost 1 base and J lost 1 base. This CDR3 has 16 residues. CDR1 is SNHLY, CDR2 FYNNEI, per germline. CDR3 region: CASSEEGAGGTDTQYF. Here the CDR3 DNA reads TGTGCCAGCAGTGAAGAAGGAGCGGGAGGCACAGATACGCAGTATTTT.

The V gene is TRBV18, the J gene TRBJ2-1, with 7 bases identical to TRBD2. V lost 3 bases to trimming and J lost 6 bases; unmatched junction nucleotides: 11. From germline, CDR1 is KGHSH and CDR2 LQKENI. CDR3 size: 16 residues. DNA of the CDR3: TGTGCCAGCTCACCCATTAGCGGTAGGGAGGGCAATGAGCAGTTCTTC. Translated, it gives CASSPISGREGNEQFF.

This chain connects TRBV19 to TRBJ1-5; 8 positions agree with TRBD1. Trimming cost V 7 bases and J 2 bases; bases outside gene matches: 10. The CDR3 consists of 16 residues. Germline V CDR1 and CDR2: LNHDA, SQIVND (reference sequence). The CDR3, as DNA: TGTGCCAGTACCTTCCGAGACAGGGGAGGCAATCAGCCCCAGCATTTT. It translates to CASTFRDRGGNQPQHF.

CDR3 protein: CASSRTNRGDSGNTIYF. The DNA of the CDR3 is TGTGCCAGCAGTCGAACTAATAGAGGGGACTCTGGAAACACCATATATTTT. The V and J genes are TRBV6-6 and TRBJ1-3; a possible D gene is TRBD1 (5 bases). Trimming took off 5 bases at V and 0 bases at J, with 17 bases between the two ends. This CDR3 is 17 amino acids long. Germline loops: CDR1 MNHNY, CDR2 SVGAGI (reference sequence).

The chain couples TRBV12-3 or TRBV12-4 to TRBJ1-3; 7 nucleotides agree with TRBD1. Trimming at V came to 5 bases and at J to 9 bases, leaving 1 base not matched to a gene. The CDR3 is 11 residues long. The CDR3 sequence: CASSPGGTIYF. The CDR3, as DNA: TGTGCCAGCAGTCCAGGGGGCACCATATATTTT.

The genes are TRBV7-9 and TRBJ2-7; possible D gene TRBD1, 5 bases. The CDR3 runs 15 residues. V lost 8 bases and J 3 bases, leaving 20 bases between the germline ends. Per the germline V gene, CDR1 is SEHNR and CDR2 is FQNEAQ (reference sequence). CDR3 loop: CASSAAWERGYEQYF. The CDR3 coding sequence is TGTGCCAGCTCTGCGGCGTGGGAAAGGGGCTACGAGCAGTACTTC.

V usage is TRBV2 and J usage is TRBJ2-1; 9 positions match TRBD2. The CDR3 contains 14 residues. Germline-derived CDR1 and CDR2 are SNHLY and FYNNEI. J lost 6 bases, V lost 1 base, and 1 base had no gene match. Here the CDR3 DNA reads TGTGCCAGCAGTGAAGTGACTAGCGGCAATGAGCAGTTCTTC. Amino acids: CASSEVTSGNEQFF.

V usage is TRBV5-1 and J usage is TRBJ2-1, with 10 bases fitting TRBD2. The germline gives CDR1 SGHRS, CDR2 YFSETQ. CDR3 size: 16 residues. The trim removed 3 bases at V and 0 bases at J, leaving 3 bases unmatched. The CDR3 loop reads CASSSASGSSYNEQFF. The CDR3 DNA is TGCGCCAGCAGCTCGGCTAGCGGGAGCTCCTACAATGAGCAGTTCTTC.

The CDR3 here is CATRDYNEQYF. The CDR3 DNA follows: TGTGCCACACGGGACTATAACGAGCAGTACTTC. The chain links TRBV28 to TRBJ2-7; 7 nucleotides agree with TRBD2. Germline V lookup: CDR1 MDHEN, CDR2 SYDVKM. The CDR3 spans 11 residues. V was clipped by 10 bases and J by 5 bases; unmatched bases: 5.

V usage is TRBV5-1 and J usage is TRBJ2-5, with D unclear. V was pared by 5 bases and J by 7 bases, with 15 bases between. CDR1 is SGHRS and CDR2 is YFSETQ in the germline V gene. This CDR3 is built from 13 residues. CDR3 coding DNA: TGCGCCAGCAGGTCCGACACCTCGGGGACCCAGTACTTC. Protein: CASRSDTSGTQYF.

By share, this clone ranks as medium-sized. This chain connects TRBV6-7 to TRBJ2-7, with a possible D match to TRBD2 (5 bases). TRBV6-7 is filed as an ORF, its function uncertain. V shed 0 bases and J shed 2 bases, with 14 bases lying between them. The CDR3 spans 16 residues. CDR3 amino acids: CASSYSKRVYAYEQYF. The CDR3 DNA follows: TGTGCCAGCAGTTACTCGAAGAGGGTATACGCCTACGAGCAGTACTTC.

The J gene is TRBJ2-1, the V gene TRBV11-2; unclear D gene. The V gene lost 1 base and the J gene lost 8 bases, with 18 bases spanning the gap. Looked up from germline, CDR1 is SGHAT and CDR2 is FQNNGV. CDR3 length equals 16 residues. The CDR3 here is CASSLAARQDGYEQFF. The CDR3 DNA is TGTGCCAGCAGCTTAGCCGCTCGGCAGGACGGCTATGAGCAGTTCTTC. The full variable domain, in which reference TRBV11-2 and TRBJ2-1 provide the parts outside the CDR3, is EAGVAQSPRYKIIEKRQSVAFWCNPISGHATLYWYQQILGQGPKLLIQFQNNGVVDDSQLPKDRFSAERLKGVDSTLKIQPAKLEDSAVYLCASSLAARQDGYEQFFGPGTRLTVL.

This sequence joins TRBV25-1 and TRBJ2-1; maybe TRBD2 (6 bases). This CDR3 spans 18 amino acids. The germline V gene has CDR1 MGHDK and CDR2 SYGVNS. V lost 4 bases and J 5 bases, leaving 24 bases between the germline ends. CDR3 sequence (DNA): TGTGCCAGCAGTGCCTCAACTTCACCGGGACTCCGAAACAATGAGCAGTTCTTC. This sequence encodes CASSASTSPGLRNNEQFF.

The count of this clone is one. The chain recombines TRBV2 with TRBJ1-5, with D unclear. The CDR3 is 13 amino acids. Germline values: CDR1 SNHLY, CDR2 FYNNEI. Trimming removed 3 bases from V and 2 bases from J, with 5 bases in between. The CDR3 loop reads CASSDRGNQPQHF. The DNA for the CDR3 is TGTGCCAGCAGTGACCGCGGCAATCAGCCCCAGCATTTT.

This chain connects TRBV5-1 to TRBJ1-2; tentatively, D is TRBD1 (6 bases). The germline V and J ends were trimmed by 4 bases and 8 bases, with 12 bases remaining between them. The length of the CDR3 is 12 residues. In germline, CDR1 is SGHRS, CDR2 YFSETQ. CDR3 sequence reads: CASSPVGGGYTF. The CDR3 bases are TGCGCCAGCAGCCCAGTGGGGGGCGGCTACACCTTC.

This rearrangement joins TRBV27 to TRBJ1-5; maybe TRBD1 (6 bases). The CDR3 spans 13 residues. V lost 5 bases and J lost 7, with 12 bases in between. Germline V CDR1 and CDR2: MNHEY, SMNVEV (reference sequence). The CDR3 DNA sequence: TGTGCCAGCAGTCCAAATCAGGGGCAGCCCCAGCATTTT. This translates into CASSPNQGQPQHF.

This rearrangement joins TRBV15 to TRBJ2-1; D is ambiguous. Germline CDR1 LNHNV, CDR2 YYDKDF (reference sequence). V lost 1 base to trimming and J lost 7 bases, with 14 bases between them. The CDR3 runs to 15 residues. The CDR3 DNA sequence: TGTGCCACCAGCAGAGGACGCAGGCAGGAGAATGAGCAGTTCTTC. Translating it yields CATSRGRRQENEQFF.

This sequence joins TRBV2 and TRBJ2-2, with 9 bases lining up with TRBD2. CDR1 is SNHLY and CDR2 is FYNNEI in the germline V gene. CDR3 length: 15 residues. V shed 10 bases and J 1 base; nucleotides not matched to a gene: 7. CDR3 bases: TGTGCCACCCCGGGTAGCGGGGGGAACACCGGGGAGCTGTTTTTT. It encodes CATPGSGGNTGELFF.

The chain is built from TRBV7-9 and TRBJ2-3; 7 bases match TRBD1. V was pared by 5 bases and J by 4 bases, with 3 bases of the junction left unmatched. There are 13 residues in the CDR3. Looked up from germline, CDR1 is SEHNR and CDR2 is FQNEAQ (reference sequence). As DNA, the CDR3 is TGTGCCAGCAGCCCACAGGGGCCAGATACGCAGTATTTT. It encodes CASSPQGPDTQYF.

This clone occurred once. This chain joins TRBV29-1 and TRBJ2-1; TRBD2 matches 10 bases. V shed 1 base, J shed 10 bases, and the junction held 7 bases outside the gene matches. There are 14 residues in the CDR3. Looked up from germline, CDR1 is SQVTM and CDR2 is ANQGSEA. The CDR3 protein is CSVEGASGSGEQFF. CDR3 coding DNA: TGCAGCGTTGAAGGTGCTAGCGGGAGCGGGGAGCAGTTCTTC.

The V and J genes are TRBV30 and TRBJ2-7; 10 bases map to TRBD2. The ends lost 5 bases at V and 5 bases at J; junction bases unmatched: 6. The CDR3 runs 13 residues. Germline assignment: CDR1 GTSNPN and CDR2 SVGIG (reference sequence). Written as DNA, the CDR3 is TGTGCCTGGTCCAGCGGGAGGGCCAACGAGCAGTACTTC. Protein product: CAWSSGRANEQYF.